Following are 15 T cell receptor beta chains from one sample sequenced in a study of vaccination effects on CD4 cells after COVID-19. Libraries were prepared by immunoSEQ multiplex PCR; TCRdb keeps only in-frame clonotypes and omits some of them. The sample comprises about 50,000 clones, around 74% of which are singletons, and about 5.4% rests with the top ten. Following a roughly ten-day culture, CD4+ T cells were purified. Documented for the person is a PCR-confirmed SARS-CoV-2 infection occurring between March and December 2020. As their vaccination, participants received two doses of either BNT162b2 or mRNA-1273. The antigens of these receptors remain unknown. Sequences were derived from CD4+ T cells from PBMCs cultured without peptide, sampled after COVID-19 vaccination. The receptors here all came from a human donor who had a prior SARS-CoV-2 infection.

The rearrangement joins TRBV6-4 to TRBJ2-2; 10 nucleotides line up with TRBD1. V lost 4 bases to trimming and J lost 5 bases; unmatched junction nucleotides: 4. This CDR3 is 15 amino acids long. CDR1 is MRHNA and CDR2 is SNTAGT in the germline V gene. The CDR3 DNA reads TGTGCCAGCAGTGCGGGACAGGGGAAGACCGGGGAGCTGTTTTTT. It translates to CASSAGQGKTGELFF.

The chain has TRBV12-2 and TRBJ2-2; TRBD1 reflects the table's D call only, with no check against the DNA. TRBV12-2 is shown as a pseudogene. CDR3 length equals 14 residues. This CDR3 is CASRFGQVDGELFF. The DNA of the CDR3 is TGTGCAAGTCGCTTTGGCCAGGTCGACGGGGAGCTGTTTTTT.

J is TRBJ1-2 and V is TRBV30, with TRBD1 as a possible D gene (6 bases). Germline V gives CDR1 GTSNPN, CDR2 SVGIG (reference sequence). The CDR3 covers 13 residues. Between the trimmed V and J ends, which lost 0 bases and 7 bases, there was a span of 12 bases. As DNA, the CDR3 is TGTGCCTGGAGTGTGGGGGGCCGGCTTGGCTACACCTTC. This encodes CAWSVGGRLGYTF.

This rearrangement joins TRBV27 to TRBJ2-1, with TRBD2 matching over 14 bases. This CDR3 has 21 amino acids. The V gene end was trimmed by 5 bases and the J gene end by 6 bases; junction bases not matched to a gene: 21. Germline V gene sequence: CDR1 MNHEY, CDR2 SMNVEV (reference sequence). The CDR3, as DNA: TGTGCCAGCAGTCCCCGAAGCCCGGGACTAGCGGGAGAATGGAGCCTCAATGAGCAGTTCTTC. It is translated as CASSPRSPGLAGEWSLNEQFF.

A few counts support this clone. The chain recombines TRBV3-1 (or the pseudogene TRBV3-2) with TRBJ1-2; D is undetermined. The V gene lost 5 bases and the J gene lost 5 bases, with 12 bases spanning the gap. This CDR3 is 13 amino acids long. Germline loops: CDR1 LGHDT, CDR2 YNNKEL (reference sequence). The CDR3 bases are TGTGCCAGCAGCTTAGGACGGATATATGGCTACACCTTC. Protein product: CASSLGRIYGYTF.

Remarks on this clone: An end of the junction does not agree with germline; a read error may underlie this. The CDR3 is CASRLDHQEKLFF. In DNA form, the CDR3 reads TGTGCCAGCAGGTTAGACCACCAAGAAAAACTGTTTTTT. V and J are TRBV7-9 and TRBJ1-4; D uncertain. The CDR3 contains 13 residues. Germline V gene lookup returns CDR1 SEHNR and CDR2 FQNEAQ (reference sequence).

The CDR3 DNA reads as TGTGCCAGCAGCCAAGCTATGGGGTTTCGGTACTTC. Encoded protein: CASSQAMGFRYF. V gene TRBV3-1 (or the pseudogene TRBV3-2) combines with J gene TRBJ2-7, with D unclear. CDR1 and CDR2 from the germline V gene are LGHDT and YNNKEL (reference sequence). The V gene lost 1 base and the J gene lost 12 bases, with 13 bases spanning the gap. The CDR3 is 12 amino acids.

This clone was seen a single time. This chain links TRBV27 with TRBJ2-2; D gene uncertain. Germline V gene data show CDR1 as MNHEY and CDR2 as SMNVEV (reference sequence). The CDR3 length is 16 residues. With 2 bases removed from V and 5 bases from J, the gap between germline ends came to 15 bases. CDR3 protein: CASSLGFVLETGELFF. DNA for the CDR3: TGTGCCAGCAGTTTAGGGTTCGTCCTTGAGACCGGGGAGCTGTTTTTT.

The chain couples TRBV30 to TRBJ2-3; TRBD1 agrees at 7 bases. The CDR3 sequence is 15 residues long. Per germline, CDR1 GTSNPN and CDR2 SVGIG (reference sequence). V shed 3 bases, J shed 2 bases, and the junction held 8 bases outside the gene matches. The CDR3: CAWSVEGASTDTQYF. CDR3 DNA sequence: TGTGCCTGGAGCGTTGAGGGGGCCTCCACAGATACGCAGTATTTT.

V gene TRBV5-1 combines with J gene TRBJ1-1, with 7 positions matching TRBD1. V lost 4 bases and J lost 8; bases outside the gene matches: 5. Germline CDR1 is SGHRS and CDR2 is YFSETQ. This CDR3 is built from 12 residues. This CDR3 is CASSIQGQEAFF. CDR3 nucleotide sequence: TGCGCCAGCAGCATACAGGGGCAAGAAGCTTTCTTT.

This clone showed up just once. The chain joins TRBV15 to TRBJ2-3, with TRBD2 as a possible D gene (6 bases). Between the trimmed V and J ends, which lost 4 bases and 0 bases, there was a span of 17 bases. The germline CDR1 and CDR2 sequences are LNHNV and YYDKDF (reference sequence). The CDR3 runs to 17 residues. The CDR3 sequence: CATSTRWAGLSTDTQYF. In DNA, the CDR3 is TGTGCCACCAGCACTCGATGGGCGGGGCTTAGCACAGATACGCAGTATTTT.

The CDR3 here is CASSSQLRTEAFF. The CDR3 DNA reads as TGTGCCAGCAGCTCACAATTGAGGACTGAAGCTTTCTTT. The V gene is TRBV2, the J gene TRBJ1-1; D is uncertain. The ends were cut back, 6 bases at V and 5 bases at J, with 13 bases in the middle. CDR1 SNHLY and CDR2 FYNNEI come from the germline V gene. This CDR3 comprises 13 residues.

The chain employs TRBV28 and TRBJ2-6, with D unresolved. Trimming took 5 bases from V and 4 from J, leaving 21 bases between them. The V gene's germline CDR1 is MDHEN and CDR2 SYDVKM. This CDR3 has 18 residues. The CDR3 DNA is TGTGCCAGCAGTCCGGACGGTGATCTAAGGGTAGGGGCCAACGTCCTGACTTTC. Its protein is CASSPDGDLRVGANVLTF. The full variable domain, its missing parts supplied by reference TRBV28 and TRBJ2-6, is DVKVTQSSRYLVKRTGEKVFLECVQDMDHENMFWYRQDPGLGLRLIYFSYDVKMKEKGDIPEGYSVSREKKERFSLILESASTNQTSMYLCASSPDGDLRVGANVLTFGAGSRLTVL.

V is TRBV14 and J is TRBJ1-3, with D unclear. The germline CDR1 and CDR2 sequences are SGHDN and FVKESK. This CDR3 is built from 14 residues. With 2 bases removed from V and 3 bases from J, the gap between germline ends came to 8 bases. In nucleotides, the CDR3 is TGTGCCAGCAGCCAACACCGCGGTGGAAACACCATATATTTT. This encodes CASSQHRGGNTIYF.

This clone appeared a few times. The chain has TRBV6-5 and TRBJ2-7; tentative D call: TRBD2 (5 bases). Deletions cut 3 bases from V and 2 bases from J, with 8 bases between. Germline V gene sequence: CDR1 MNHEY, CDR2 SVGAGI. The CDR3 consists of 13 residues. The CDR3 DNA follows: TGTGCCAGCAGTTATTCCGGGACCTACGAGCAGTACTTC. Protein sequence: CASSYSGTYEQYF.